The clone carrying this T cell receptor (beta chain) was detected only a few times. TCRdb fed the RACE reads into MiXCR, producing one record per CDR3 protein. Among 100,000 or so distinct CDR3 sequences listed, less than 45% were seen once. This sample's time point: patch test 3, about 24 weeks after DPC sensitization. The treatment denotes: therapeutic diphenylcyclopropenone sensitization with weekly scalp DPC. Blood sampling occurred before each patch-test application. This entry is derived from a study of human T cells and chemical hapten exposure. As for the study in general: Sensitization was performed using 2% DPC on an approximately 2 cm by approximately 2 cm upper inner arm skin site. Patch tests of 0.01% DPC on the upper back were read at 6 days.

This CDR3 contains 14 residues. The germline V and J ends were trimmed by 3 bases and 3 bases, with 9 bases remaining between them. Per the germline V gene, CDR1 is MDHEN and CDR2 is SYDVKM. The chain employs TRBV28 and TRBJ1-3; weak D call: TRBD1 (5 bases). The source of this sequence is a man between 40 and 49 years old with alopecia areata. Some clones in this sample may be carry-over from other donors' samples. The source material was whole blood, sampled in connection with sensitization to the hapten diphenylcyclopropenone (DPC). The CDR3 DNA is TGTGCCAGCAGTTTTCGGGGACTTGGAAACACCATATATTTT. Protein product: CASSFRGLGNTIYF.